Listed below are T cell receptor beta chains from one sample, sequenced in a study of cytomegalovirus exposure and HLA in healthy donors. Profiled with immunoSEQ multiplex PCR; TCRdb holds only in-frame clones, not every one. This table has approximately 100,000 clones, about 70% appearing once. The sequencing sample was made of PBMCs. The receptors were gathered from a woman in her thirties or forties in good health and CMV-seronegative. Both conserved end residues are part of each CDR3. D genes are given only for firm matches. Size tells how often a clone was seen (once, few, many) or the class of an expanded clone, and some rows leave it out.

D gene | J gene | CDR3 length | clone size | V gene | CDR3 protein | CDR3 DNA
- | TRBJ2-3 | 17 | - | TRBV11-2 | CASSLVWRTPSTDTQYF | TGTGCCAGCAGCTTAGTTTGGCGGACACCTAGCACAGATACGCAGTATTTT
TRBD1 | TRBJ2-7 | 16 | once | TRBV11-2 | CASSPIRTGGRDEQYF | TGTGCCAGCAGCCCCATTAGGACAGGGGGCCGGGACGAGCAGTACTTC
- | TRBJ2-7 | 12 | - | TRBV6-5 | CASRRGAREQYF | TGTGCCAGCCGACGGGGGGCGCGGGAGCAGTACTTC
- | TRBJ1-6 | 14 | once | TRBV7-9 | CASSLSQYNSPLHF | TGTGCCAGCAGCTTATCACAGTATAATTCACCCCTCCACTTT
- | TRBJ2-3 | 14 | once | TRBV9 | CASSLGTFTDTQYF | TGTGCCAGCAGCCTTGGGACTTTCACAGATACGCAGTATTTT
- | TRBJ2-7 | 12 | - | TRBV25-1 | CASSDPEYEQYF | TGTGCCAGCAGTGATCCAGAATACGAGCAGTACTTC
TRBD1 | TRBJ1-1 | 14 | - | TRBV27 | CASSFSTGGSEAFF | TGTGCCAGCAGTTTCTCAACAGGGGGCTCTGAAGCTTTCTTT
TRBD1 | TRBJ2-5 | 19 | once | TRBV7-9 | CASSLVIGTGEFNQETQYF | TGTGCCAGCAGCTTAGTAATAGGGACAGGGGAATTTAATCAAGAGACCCAGTACTTC
TRBD1 | TRBJ1-5 | 16 | - | TRBV19 | CASSIVGGQGNQPQHF | TGTGCCAGTAGTATAGTGGGAGGACAGGGCAATCAGCCCCAGCATTTT
- | TRBJ2-1 | 17 | - | TRBV4-1 | CASSQQLGIKTGNEQFF | TGCGCCAGCAGCCAACAGCTGGGAATTAAAACAGGCAATGAGCAGTTCTTC
- | TRBJ1-2 | 10 | - | TRBV20-1 | CSVTTDGYTF | TGCAGTGTTACGACTGATGGCTACACCTTC
- | TRBJ1-5 | 15 | - | TRBV5-1 | CASSLSGQINQPQHF | TGCGCCAGCAGCTTATCAGGACAAATCAATCAGCCCCAGCATTTT
- | TRBJ2-5 | 15 | - | TRBV7-2 | CASSSSGLFGETQYF | TGTGCCAGCAGCTCCTCCGGACTTTTTGGAGAGACCCAGTACTTC
- | TRBJ1-2 | 15 | - | TRBV5-1 | CASSPRGGQGDGYTF | TGCGCCAGCAGCCCTAGGGGGGGCCAAGGTGATGGCTACACCTTC
TRBD1 | TRBJ1-4 | 15 | - | TRBV7-9 | CASSVRQGANEKLFF | TGTGCCAGCAGCGTAAGACAGGGGGCTAATGAAAAACTGTTTTTT
TRBD1 | TRBJ1-2 | 16 | - | TRBV19 | CASSIRTGGAHVGYTF | TGTGCCAGTAGTATTCGTACAGGGGGCGCCCATGTTGGCTACACCTTC
- | TRBJ2-7 | 13 | - | TRBV11-3 | CASSLSQAYEQYF | TGTGCCAGCAGCTTGTCTCAGGCCTACGAGCAGTACTTC
- | TRBJ1-3 | 16 | - | TRBV7-9 | CASSLGGGRSGNTIYF | TGTGCCAGCAGCTTAGGGGGGGGCAGAAGCGGAAACACCATATATTTT
- | TRBJ1-5 | 13 | few | TRBV7-9 | CASQSNSNQPQHF | TGTGCCAGCCAATCAAATAGCAATCAGCCCCAGCATTTT
TRBD1 | TRBJ2-7 | 15 | - | TRBV27 | CASRTGTGTFYEQYF | TGTGCCAGCAGAACCGGGACAGGGACCTTCTACGAGCAGTACTTC
- | TRBJ2-5 | 14 | - | TRBV4-3 | CASSRNRVIETQYF | TGCGCCAGCAGCCGAAACAGGGTTATAGAGACCCAGTACTTC
- | TRBJ2-2 | 13 | once | TRBV11-3 | CASSFRGTGELFF | TGTGCCAGCAGCTTCCGGGGCACCGGGGAGCTGTTTTTT
TRBD2 | TRBJ2-1 | 16 | - | TRBV6-4 | CASSDSGTSGINEQFF | TGTGCCAGCAGTGACTCGGGGACTAGCGGGATAAATGAGCAGTTCTTC
- | TRBJ1-5 | 13 | - | TRBV6-5 | CASSDRRSQPQHF | TGTGCCAGCTCTGACAGAAGGAGTCAGCCCCAGCATTTT
- | TRBJ2-7 | 15 | - | TRBV4-2 | CASSQVNVGDYEQYF | TGTGCCAGCAGCCAAGTTAATGTAGGGGACTACGAGCAGTACTTC
TRBD1 | TRBJ1-5 | 15 | - | TRBV10-3 | CAISRTGDSNQPQHF | TGTGCCATCAGCCGGACAGGGGATAGCAATCAGCCCCAGCATTTT
TRBD1 | TRBJ1-1 | 16 | once | TRBV7-6 | CASSLRTGTAITEAFF | TGTGCCAGCAGCTTACGGACCGGGACAGCGATCACTGAAGCTTTCTTT
- | TRBJ2-7 | 14 | - | TRBV19 | CASSIDFRRDEQYF | TGTGCCAGTAGTATAGATTTTAGGAGGGACGAGCAGTACTTC
- | TRBJ1-2 | 14 | - | TRBV7-9 | CASSRDRVLYGYTF | TGTGCCAGCAGCCGAGACAGAGTTCTGTATGGCTACACCTTC
TRBD2 | TRBJ2-1 | 19 | - | TRBV5-1 | CASSLGQETSGRAYNEQFF | TGCGCCAGCAGCTTGGGCCAAGAAACTAGCGGGAGGGCCTACAATGAGCAGTTCTTC
TRBD1 | TRBJ2-2 | 17 | - | TRBV2 | CASSEQGARIRTGELFF | TGTGCCAGCAGTGAACAGGGGGCGCGGATCCGCACCGGGGAGCTGTTTTTT
TRBD2 | TRBJ2-5 | 14 | - | TRBV6-6 | CASRIGAGEETQYF | TGTGCCAGCAGGATCGGGGCGGGGGAAGAGACCCAGTACTTC
TRBD1 | TRBJ2-5 | 17 | - | TRBV5-1 | CASSFSGQGAYGETQYF | TGCGCCAGCAGCTTCTCCGGGCAGGGGGCCTATGGGGAGACCCAGTACTTC
- | TRBJ2-5 | 13 | - | TRBV5-8 | CASSPKMRETQYF | TGTGCCAGCAGCCCGAAAATGCGGGAGACCCAGTACTTC
TRBD1 | TRBJ2-7 | 15 | - | TRBV19 | CASSIDTGAIGEQYF | TGTGCCAGTAGTATCGACACAGGGGCCATCGGCGAGCAGTACTTC
TRBD2 | TRBJ2-3 | 15 | - | TRBV6-4 | CASSPQLAQADTQYF | TGTGCCAGCAGCCCCCAACTAGCGCAGGCAGATACGCAGTATTTT
TRBD1 | TRBJ2-7 | 16 | few | TRBV5-1 | CASSEVPGQGFHEQYF | TGCGCCAGCAGCGAGGTCCCGGGACAGGGGTTCCACGAGCAGTACTTC
TRBD2 | TRBJ2-2 | 12 | few | TRBV7-2 | CAQRGVPGELFF | TGTGCCCAACGGGGGGTCCCCGGGGAGCTGTTTTTT
- | TRBJ1-2 | 14 | - | TRBV27 | CASSFRFPNYGYTF | TGTGCCAGCAGTTTCCGGTTCCCTAACTATGGCTACACCTTC
- | TRBJ2-5 | 15 | - | TRBV19 | CASSRFNTHPETQYF | TGTGCCAGCTCCCGCTTCAACACCCACCCAGAGACCCAGTACTTC
- | TRBJ2-2 | 15 | few | TRBV11-3 | CASSTQGMGTGELFF | TGTGCCAGCAGCACCCAGGGCATGGGCACCGGGGAGCTGTTTTTT
TRBD2 | TRBJ2-7 | 16 | - | TRBV6-6 | CASSRLTSGEPYEQYF | TGTGCCAGCAGTCGTCTGACTAGCGGGGAACCCTACGAGCAGTACTTC
- | TRBJ1-2 | 15 | few | TRBV4-1 | CASSQDATTPYGYTF | TGCGCCAGCAGCCAAGATGCTACTACCCCCTATGGCTACACCTTC
- | TRBJ1-1 | 14 | - | TRBV5-1 | CASSSLTGDLGAFF | TGCGCCAGCAGCTCTCTGACAGGCGACCTCGGGGCTTTCTTT